This note documents a single T cell receptor beta chain sequence. Its antigen remains unidentified. Between the trimmed V and J ends, which lost 6 bases and 0 bases, there was a span of 6 bases. Per germline, CDR1 SNHLY and CDR2 FYNNEI. CDR3 length equals 12 residues. This sample was included in a study of graft-versus-host responses after intestinal transplantation. The study, taken as a whole, reports: Those patients showing graft-donor T cell macrochimerism displayed high graft-versus-host to host-versus-graft clonal ratios in allografts.

Repertoires were generated with immunoSEQ multiplex PCR, while TCRdb's copy carries only in-frame clones and drops some. The repertoire includes about 9,500 clones, 88% of them detected once, and 9.9% sits in the top ten. The sequence came from a human patient who received an intestinal transplant, so some T cells may come from the graft donor. The sample in question was PBMCs, obtained roughly 35 weeks after intestinal transplant. V is TRBV2 and J is TRBJ2-7; D is unresolved. The CDR3 protein is CASRSDSYEQYF. CDR3 DNA: TGTGCCAGCAGGTCGGACTCCTACGAGCAGTACTTC.